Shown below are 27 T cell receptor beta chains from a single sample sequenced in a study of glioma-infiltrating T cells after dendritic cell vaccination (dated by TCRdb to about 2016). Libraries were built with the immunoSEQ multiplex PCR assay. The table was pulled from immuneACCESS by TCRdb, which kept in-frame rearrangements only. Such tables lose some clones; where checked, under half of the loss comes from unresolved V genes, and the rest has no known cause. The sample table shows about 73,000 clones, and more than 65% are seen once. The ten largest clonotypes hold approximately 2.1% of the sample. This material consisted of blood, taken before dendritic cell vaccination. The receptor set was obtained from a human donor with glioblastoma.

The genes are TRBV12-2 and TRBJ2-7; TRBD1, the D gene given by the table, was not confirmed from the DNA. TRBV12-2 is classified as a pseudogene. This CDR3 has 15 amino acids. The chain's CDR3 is CASRKPPITGDEQYV. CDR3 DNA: TGTGCAAGTCGCAAACCCCCTATTACAGGTGACGAGCAGTACGTC.

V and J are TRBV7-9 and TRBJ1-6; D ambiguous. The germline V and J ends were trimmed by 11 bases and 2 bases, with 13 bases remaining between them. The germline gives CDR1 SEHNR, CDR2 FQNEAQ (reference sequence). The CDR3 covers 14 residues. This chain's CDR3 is CAVKRYAYNSPLHF. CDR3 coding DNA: TGTGCCGTAAAGCGCTATGCCTATAATTCACCCCTCCACTTT.

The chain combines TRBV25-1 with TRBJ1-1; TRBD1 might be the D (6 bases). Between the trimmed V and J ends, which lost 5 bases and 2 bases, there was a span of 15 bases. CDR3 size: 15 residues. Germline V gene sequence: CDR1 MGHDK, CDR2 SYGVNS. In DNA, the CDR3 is TGTGCCAGCAGTCGAGGGGGGGCCATTAACACTGAAGCTTTCTTT. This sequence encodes CASSRGGAINTEAFF.

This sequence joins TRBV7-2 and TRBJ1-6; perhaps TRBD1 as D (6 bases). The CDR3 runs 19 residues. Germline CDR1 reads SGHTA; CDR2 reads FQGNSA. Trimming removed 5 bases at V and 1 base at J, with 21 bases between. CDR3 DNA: TGTGCCAGCAGCCAAACTAGGGGGGGGACCGGTTCCTATAATTCACCCCTCCACTTT. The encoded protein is CASSQTRGGTGSYNSPLHF.

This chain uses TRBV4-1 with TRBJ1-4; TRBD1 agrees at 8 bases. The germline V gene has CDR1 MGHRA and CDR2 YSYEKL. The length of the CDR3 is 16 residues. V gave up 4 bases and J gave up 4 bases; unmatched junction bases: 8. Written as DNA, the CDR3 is TGCGCCAGCAGCCCCGGACAGGGAATACTTAATGAAAAACTGTTTTTT. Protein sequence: CASSPGQGILNEKLFF.

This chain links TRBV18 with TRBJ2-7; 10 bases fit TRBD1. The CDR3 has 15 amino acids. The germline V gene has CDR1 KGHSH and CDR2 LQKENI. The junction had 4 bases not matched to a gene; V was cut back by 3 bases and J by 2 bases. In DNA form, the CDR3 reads TGTGCCAGCTCACCCGGGACAGGGGCTGCCTACGAGCAGTACTTC. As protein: CASSPGTGAAYEQYF.

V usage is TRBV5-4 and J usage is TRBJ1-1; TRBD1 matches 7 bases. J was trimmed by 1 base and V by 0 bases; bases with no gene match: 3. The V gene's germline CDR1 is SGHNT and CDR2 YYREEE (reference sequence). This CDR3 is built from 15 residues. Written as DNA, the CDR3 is TGTGCCAGCAGCTTGGGGGCAGGGGGGAACACTGAAGCTTTCTTT. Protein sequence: CASSLGAGGNTEAFF.

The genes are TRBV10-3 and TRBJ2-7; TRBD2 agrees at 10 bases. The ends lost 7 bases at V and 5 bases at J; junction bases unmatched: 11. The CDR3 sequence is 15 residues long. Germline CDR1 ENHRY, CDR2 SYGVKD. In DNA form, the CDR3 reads TGTGCCATCACCATGAGCGGGGGGGCCGCGAACGAGCAGTACTTC. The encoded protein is CAITMSGGAANEQYF.

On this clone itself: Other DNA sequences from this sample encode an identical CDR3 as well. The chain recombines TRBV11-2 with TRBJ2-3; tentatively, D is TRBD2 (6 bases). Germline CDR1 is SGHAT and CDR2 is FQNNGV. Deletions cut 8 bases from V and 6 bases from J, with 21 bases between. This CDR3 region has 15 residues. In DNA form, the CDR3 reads TGTGCCAGCTGCGCTGGGGGGAGCGGGTTTGATACGCAGTATTTT. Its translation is CASCAGGSGFDTQYF.

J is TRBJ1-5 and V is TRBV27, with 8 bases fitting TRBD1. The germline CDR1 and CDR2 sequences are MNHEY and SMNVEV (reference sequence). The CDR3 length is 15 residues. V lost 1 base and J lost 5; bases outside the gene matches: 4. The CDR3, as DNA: TGTGCCAGCAGTTTATGGGGGACAGGACATCAGCCCCAGCATTTT. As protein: CASSLWGTGHQPQHF.

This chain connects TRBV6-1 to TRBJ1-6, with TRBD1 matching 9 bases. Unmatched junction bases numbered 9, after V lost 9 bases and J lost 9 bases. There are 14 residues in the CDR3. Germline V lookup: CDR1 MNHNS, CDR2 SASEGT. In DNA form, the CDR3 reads TGTGCCAGTTCTCCGGGACAGGGAATTTCACCCCTCCACTTT. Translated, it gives CASSPGQGISPLHF.

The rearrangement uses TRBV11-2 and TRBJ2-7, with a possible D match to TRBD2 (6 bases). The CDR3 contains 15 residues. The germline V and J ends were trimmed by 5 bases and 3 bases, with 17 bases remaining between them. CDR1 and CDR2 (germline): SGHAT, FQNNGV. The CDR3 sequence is CASSGGPAANYEQYF. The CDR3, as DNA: TGTGCCAGCAGCGGAGGGCCAGCGGCCAACTACGAGCAGTACTTC.

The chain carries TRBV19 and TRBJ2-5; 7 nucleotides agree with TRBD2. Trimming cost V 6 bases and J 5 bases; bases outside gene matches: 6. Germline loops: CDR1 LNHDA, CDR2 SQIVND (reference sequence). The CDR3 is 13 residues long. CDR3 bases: TGTGCCAGTAGCCGACTAGCCCAGGAGACCCAGTACTTC. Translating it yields CASSRLAQETQYF.

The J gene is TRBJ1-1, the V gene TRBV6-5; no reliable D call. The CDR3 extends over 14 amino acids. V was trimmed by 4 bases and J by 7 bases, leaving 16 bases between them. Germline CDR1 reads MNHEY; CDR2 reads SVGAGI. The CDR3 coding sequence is TGTGCCAGCAGTTCCCGGACGGGATTGAGTGAAGCTTTCTTT. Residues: CASSSRTGLSEAFF.

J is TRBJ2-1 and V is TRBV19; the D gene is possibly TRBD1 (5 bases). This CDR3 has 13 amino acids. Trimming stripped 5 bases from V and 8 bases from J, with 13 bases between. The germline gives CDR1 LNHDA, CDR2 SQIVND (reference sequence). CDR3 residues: CASSSQGNHEQFF. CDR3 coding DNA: TGTGCCAGTAGTTCTCAGGGAAACCATGAGCAGTTCTTC. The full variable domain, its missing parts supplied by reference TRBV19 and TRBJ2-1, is DGGITQSPKYLFRKEGQNVTLSCEQNLNHDAMYWYRQDPGQGLRLIYYSQIVNDFQKGDIAEGYSVSREKKESFPLTVTSAQKNPTAFYLCASSSQGNHEQFFGPGTRLTVL.

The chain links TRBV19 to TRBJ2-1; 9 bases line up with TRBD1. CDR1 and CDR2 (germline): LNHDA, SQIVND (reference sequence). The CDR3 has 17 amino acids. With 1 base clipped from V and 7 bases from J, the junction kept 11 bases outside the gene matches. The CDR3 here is CASSIGTGAYKLNEQFF. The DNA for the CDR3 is TGTGCCAGTAGTATAGGGACAGGGGCCTACAAATTAAATGAGCAGTTCTTC.

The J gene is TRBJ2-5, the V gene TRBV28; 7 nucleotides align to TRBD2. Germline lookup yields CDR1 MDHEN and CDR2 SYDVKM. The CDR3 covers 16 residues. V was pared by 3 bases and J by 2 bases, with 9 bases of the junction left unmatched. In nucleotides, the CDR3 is TGTGCCAGCAGTTTTCAGCTAGCGGTCCAGCAAGAGACCCAGTACTTC. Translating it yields CASSFQLAVQQETQYF.

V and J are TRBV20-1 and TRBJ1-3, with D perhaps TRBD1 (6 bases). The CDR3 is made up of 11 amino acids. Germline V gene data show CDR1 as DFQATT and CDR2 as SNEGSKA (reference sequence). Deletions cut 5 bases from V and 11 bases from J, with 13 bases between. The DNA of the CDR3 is TGCAGTGCTCCACAGGGTTTAGCCATATATTTT. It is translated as CSAPQGLAIYF.

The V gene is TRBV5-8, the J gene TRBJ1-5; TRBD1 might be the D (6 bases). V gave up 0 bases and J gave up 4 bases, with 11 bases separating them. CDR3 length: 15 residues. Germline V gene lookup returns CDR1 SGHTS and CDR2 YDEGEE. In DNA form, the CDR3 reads TGTGCCAGCAGCTTGGGGGGACATAGTAATCAGCCCCAGCATTTT. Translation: CASSLGGHSNQPQHF. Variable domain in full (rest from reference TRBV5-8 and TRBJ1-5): EAGVTQSPTHLIKTRGQQATLRCSPISGHTSVYWYQQALGLGLQFLLWYDEGEERNRGNFPPRFSGRQFPNYSSELNVNALELEDSALYLCASSLGGHSNQPQHFGDGTRLSIL.

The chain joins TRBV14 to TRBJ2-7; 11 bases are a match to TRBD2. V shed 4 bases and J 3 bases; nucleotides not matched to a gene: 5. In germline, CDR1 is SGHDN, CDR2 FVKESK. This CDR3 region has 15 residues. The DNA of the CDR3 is TGTGCCAGCAGCCCGAGACTAGCGGGACTCTACGAGCAGTACGTC. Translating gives CASSPRLAGLYEQYV.

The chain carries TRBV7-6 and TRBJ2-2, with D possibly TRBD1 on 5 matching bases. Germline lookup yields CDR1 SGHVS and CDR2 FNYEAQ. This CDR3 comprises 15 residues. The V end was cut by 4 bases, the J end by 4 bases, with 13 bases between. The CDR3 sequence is CASSSTEMGTGELFF. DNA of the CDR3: TGTGCCAGCAGCTCGACAGAAATGGGCACCGGGGAGCTGTTTTTT.

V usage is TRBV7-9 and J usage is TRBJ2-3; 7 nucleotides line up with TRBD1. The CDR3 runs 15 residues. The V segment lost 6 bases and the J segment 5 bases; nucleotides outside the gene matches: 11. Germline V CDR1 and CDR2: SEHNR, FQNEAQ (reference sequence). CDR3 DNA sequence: TGTGCCAGCAGTCCGATCGGGACAGTAGAAGATACGCAGTATTTT. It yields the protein CASSPIGTVEDTQYF.

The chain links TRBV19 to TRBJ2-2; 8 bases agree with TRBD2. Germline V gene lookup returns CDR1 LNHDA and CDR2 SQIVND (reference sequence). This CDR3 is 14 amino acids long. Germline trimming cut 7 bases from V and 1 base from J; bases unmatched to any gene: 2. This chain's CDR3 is CASKLAENTGELFF. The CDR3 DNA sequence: TGTGCCAGTAAACTAGCGGAGAACACCGGGGAGCTGTTTTTT.

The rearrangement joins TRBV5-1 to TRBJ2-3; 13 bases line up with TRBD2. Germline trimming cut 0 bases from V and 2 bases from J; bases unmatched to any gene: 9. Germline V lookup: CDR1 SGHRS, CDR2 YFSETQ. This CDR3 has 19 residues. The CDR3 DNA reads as TGCGCCAGCAGCTTGGCCGGGACTAGCGGGGAAACAAACACAGATACGCAGTATTTT. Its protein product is CASSLAGTSGETNTDTQYF.

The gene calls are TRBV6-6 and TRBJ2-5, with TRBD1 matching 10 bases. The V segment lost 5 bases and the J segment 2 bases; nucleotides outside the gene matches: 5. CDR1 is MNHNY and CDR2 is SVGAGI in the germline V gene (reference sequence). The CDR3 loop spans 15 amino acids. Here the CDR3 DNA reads TGTGCCAGCAGTCCGGACAGGGGGAGGCAAGAGACCCAGTACTTC. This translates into CASSPDRGRQETQYF.

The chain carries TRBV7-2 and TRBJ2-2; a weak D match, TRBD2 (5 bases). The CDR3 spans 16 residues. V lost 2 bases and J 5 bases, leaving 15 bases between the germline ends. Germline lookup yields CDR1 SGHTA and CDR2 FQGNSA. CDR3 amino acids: CASSLLAGGPTGELFF. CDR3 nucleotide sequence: TGTGCCAGCAGCTTACTAGCCGGAGGTCCTACCGGGGAGCTGTTTTTT.

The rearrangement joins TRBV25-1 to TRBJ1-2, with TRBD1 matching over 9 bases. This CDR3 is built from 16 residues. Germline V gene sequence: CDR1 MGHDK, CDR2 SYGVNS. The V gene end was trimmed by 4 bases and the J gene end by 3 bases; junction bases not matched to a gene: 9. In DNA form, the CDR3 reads TGTGCCAGCAGTGCTGGTGGCTGGACAGGGGACTATGGCTACACCTTC. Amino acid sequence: CASSAGGWTGDYGYTF.